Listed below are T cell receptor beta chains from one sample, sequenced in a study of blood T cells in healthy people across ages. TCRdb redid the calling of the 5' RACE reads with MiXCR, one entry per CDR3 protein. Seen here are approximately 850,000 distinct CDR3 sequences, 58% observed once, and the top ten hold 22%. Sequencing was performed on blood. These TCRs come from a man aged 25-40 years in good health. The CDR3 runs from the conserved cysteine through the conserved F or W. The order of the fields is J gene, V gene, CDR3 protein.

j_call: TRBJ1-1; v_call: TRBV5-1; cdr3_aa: CASSPNTNTEAFF
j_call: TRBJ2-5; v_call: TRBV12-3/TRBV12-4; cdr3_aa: CASTSWGGGHQYF
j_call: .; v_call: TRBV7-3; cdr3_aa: CASSLSGVGPYEQYF
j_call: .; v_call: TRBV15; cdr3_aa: CATSPWVESLYNEQYF
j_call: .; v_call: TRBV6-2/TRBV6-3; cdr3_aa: CASKPPPQTSGSFYEQYF
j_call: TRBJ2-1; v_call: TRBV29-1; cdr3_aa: CSSGSTGNEQFF
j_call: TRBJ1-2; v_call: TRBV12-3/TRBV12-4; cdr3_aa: CASSLVIGGANYGYTF
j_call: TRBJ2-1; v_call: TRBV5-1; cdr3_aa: CASSSSRGLGRWKQFF
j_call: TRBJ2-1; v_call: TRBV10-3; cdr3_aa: CAISWGPDANEQFF
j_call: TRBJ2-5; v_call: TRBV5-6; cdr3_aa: CASSERDWEVTQYF
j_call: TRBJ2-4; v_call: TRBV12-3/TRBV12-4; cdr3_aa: CASRPSDRGLAKNIQYF
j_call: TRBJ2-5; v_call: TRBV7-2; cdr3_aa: CASSWGHNTYQETQYF
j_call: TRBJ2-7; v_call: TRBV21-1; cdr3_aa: CAIPAGRYEQYF
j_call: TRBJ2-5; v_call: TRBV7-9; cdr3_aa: CASSPSQAGVQEQYF
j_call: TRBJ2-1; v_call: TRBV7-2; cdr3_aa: CASLGLAGGYGQFF
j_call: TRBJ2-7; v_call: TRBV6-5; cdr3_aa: CASSPRYGGEGYEQYF
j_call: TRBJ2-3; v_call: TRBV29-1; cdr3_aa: CSVAGQGLGDTQYF
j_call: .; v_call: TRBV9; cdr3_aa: CASSVGKSYEQYF
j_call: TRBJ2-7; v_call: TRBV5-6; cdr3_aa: CASSFGGRLSGEQYF
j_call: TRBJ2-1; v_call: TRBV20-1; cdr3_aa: CSAINPSGSNEQFF
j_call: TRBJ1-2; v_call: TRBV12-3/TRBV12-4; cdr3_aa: CASSYKWSGWRDYTF
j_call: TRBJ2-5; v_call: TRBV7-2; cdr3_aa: CASSLPAIRLAGADRKETQYF
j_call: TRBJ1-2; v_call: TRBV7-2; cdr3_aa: CASSLGRGSGYTF
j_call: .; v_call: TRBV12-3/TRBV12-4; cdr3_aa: CASSLSPGGETQYF
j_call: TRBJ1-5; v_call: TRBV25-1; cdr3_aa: CASSTSGNSNQPQHF
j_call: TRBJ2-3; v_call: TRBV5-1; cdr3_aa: CASSFSGIGTDTQYF